The source of this T cell receptor beta chain is a study of molecular identifiers for immune sequencing clone quantification. Across the study: Replicate RNA came from 20,000 or 100,000 naive CD8 cells and was split five ways, and four parts were sequenced.

Bulk TCR libraries used previously described methods and listed TCR primers. TCRdb passed the PCR reads through MiXCR, listing each CDR3 protein once. The sample contains a few hundred thousand distinct CDR3 sequences, 20% to 25% of which appear only once. Sorting captured naive CD8 T cells as CD8+CD4-CCR7+CD45RA+. CDR1 and CDR2 from the germline V gene are SGHAT and FQNNGV. This CDR3 spans 16 amino acids. Study results and limitations: Reportedly, one cell's Jurkat TCR RNA was detected within one million naive CD8 cells.

Worth noting for this clonotype: Its antigen remains unknown. This could be a read error, since a much larger clone is one nucleotide away.

This clonotype was obtained from a human donor in good health. Some libraries in this study had Jurkat cell RNA spiked in. The specimen sequenced was naive CD8+ T cells from blood, with Jurkat cell RNA spiked in. As for subset: FACS-sorted CD8+CD4-CCR7+CD45RA+ naive T cells. The chain carries TRBV11-2 and TRBJ2-1; D is tentatively TRBD1 or TRBD2 (6 bases each). The CDR3 coding sequence is TGTGCCAGCTGCTTAGGGGGGCTACTCTCCTACAATGAGCAGTTCTTC. This translates into CASCLGGLLSYNEQFF.